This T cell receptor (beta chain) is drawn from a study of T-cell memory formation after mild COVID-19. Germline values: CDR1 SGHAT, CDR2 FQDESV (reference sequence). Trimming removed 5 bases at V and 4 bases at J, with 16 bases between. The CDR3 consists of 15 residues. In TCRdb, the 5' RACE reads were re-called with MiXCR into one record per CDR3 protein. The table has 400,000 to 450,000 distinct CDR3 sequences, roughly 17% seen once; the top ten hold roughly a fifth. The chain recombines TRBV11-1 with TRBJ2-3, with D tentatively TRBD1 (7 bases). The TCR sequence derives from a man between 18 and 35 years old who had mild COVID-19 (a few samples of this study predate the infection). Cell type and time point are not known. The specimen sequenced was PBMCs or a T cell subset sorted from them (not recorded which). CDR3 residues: CASSPRGAQADTQYF. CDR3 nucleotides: TGTGCCAGCAGCCCCAGGGGGGCGCAAGCAGATACGCAGTATTTT. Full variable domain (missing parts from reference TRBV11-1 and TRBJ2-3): EAEVAQSPRYKITEKSQAVAFWCDPISGHATLYWYRQILGQGPELLVQFQDESVVDDSQLPKDRFSAERLKGVDSTLKIQPAELGDSAMYLCASSPRGAQADTQYFGPGTRLTVL.